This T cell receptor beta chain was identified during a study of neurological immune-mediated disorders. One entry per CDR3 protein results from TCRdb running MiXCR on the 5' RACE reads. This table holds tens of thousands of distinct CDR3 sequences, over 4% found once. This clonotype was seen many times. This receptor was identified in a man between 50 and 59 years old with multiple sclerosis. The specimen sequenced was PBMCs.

CDR3 amino acids: CASSIGVAGGTDTQYF. The CDR3 DNA follows: TGTGCCAGCAGCATAGGGGTAGCGGGGGGCACAGATACGCAGTATTTT. The chain is built from TRBV7-8 and TRBJ2-3, with TRBD2 matching 9 bases. The CDR3 has 16 residues. V was pared by 5 bases and J by 1 base, with 7 bases of the junction left unmatched. Germline lookup yields CDR1 SGHVS and CDR2 FQNEAQ.